These 10 T cell receptor beta chains originate from one sample sequenced in a study of blood T cell repertoires in COVID-19. Sequenced by immunoSEQ multiplex PCR; TCRdb stores in-frame clones only, minus some. This sample has some 250,000 clones, with around nine tenths found just once. The sample was PBMCs or T cells enriched from blood (not recorded which). Receptors were obtained from a woman aged 25 to 39 with acute COVID-19.

The genes are TRBV4-1 and TRBJ1-1; D is uncertain. V was trimmed by 0 bases and J by 4 bases, leaving 12 bases between them. The CDR3 totals 15 residues. Germline V lookup: CDR1 MGHRA, CDR2 YSYEKL. The CDR3 region is CASSQEEGEGTEAFF. CDR3 bases: TGCGCCAGCAGCCAAGAGGAGGGAGAGGGCACTGAAGCTTTCTTT.

A single count supports this clone. This chain connects TRBV7-8 to TRBJ2-7; 7 bases align to TRBD2. With V trimmed by 4 bases and J by 7 bases, 10 bases remained unmatched. The V gene's germline CDR1 is SGHVS and CDR2 FQNEAQ. The CDR3 runs to 14 residues. CDR3 protein: CASSSLGGRGEQYF. The CDR3 region has the DNA TGTGCCAGCAGCTCCCTGGGGGGGAGAGGGGAGCAGTACTTC.

The CDR3 bases are TGTGCCTGGAGTGGGACAGGGTGGAATGAGCAGTTCTTC. As protein: CAWSGTGWNEQFF. This rearrangement joins TRBV30 to TRBJ2-1; 8 nucleotides align to TRBD1. In germline, CDR1 is GTSNPN, CDR2 SVGIG (reference sequence). CDR3 length: 13 amino acids. With V trimmed by 1 base and J by 7 bases, 3 bases remained unmatched.

The chain links TRBV30 to TRBJ2-1; 13 bases are a match to TRBD2. This CDR3 comprises 20 residues. V was pared by 3 bases and J by 6 bases, with 20 bases of the junction left unmatched. Germline CDR1 is GTSNPN and CDR2 is SVGIG (reference sequence). The chain's CDR3 is CAWRQRTSGGRRVVGNEQFF. CDR3 DNA sequence: TGTGCCTGGAGGCAGAGGACTAGCGGGGGACGACGGGTGGTCGGCAATGAGCAGTTCTTC.

The chain employs TRBV2 and TRBJ1-4; D perhaps matches TRBD1 (6 bases). Germline lookup yields CDR1 SNHLY and CDR2 FYNNEI. V lost 5 bases and J 0 bases, leaving 16 bases between the germline ends. The CDR3 has 17 amino acids. The CDR3 DNA reads as TGTGCCAGCAGTTCTCTGGGGGACACCGCAACTAATGAAAAACTGTTTTTT. This encodes CASSSLGDTATNEKLFF.

V gene TRBV19 combines with J gene TRBJ1-5; weak D call: TRBD1 (5 bases). Trimming cost V 5 bases and J 5 bases, with 10 bases left between them. CDR3 length equals 13 residues. From germline, CDR1 is LNHDA and CDR2 SQIVND (reference sequence). In DNA, the CDR3 is TGTGCCAGTAGTCCAGGGTTAGATCAGCCCCAGCATTTT. Its translation is CASSPGLDQPQHF.

The gene calls are TRBV5-3 and TRBJ1-6, with D perhaps TRBD1 (6 bases). TRBV5-3 is reported as an ORF; its role is uncertain. Trimming removed 4 bases at V and 4 bases at J, with 12 bases between. This CDR3 region has 15 residues. This CDR3 is CARSARQEYNSPLHF. The CDR3 DNA reads TGTGCCAGAAGCGCTCGACAGGAATATAATTCACCCCTCCACTTT.

Concerning this clone itself: This CDR3 is also generated by other DNA sequences in the sample. The gene calls are TRBV19 and TRBJ1-4; 10 positions match TRBD1. The CDR3 loop spans 14 amino acids. The junction had 2 bases not matched to a gene; V was cut back by 6 bases and J by 4 bases. Germline V gives CDR1 LNHDA, CDR2 SQIVND (reference sequence). CDR3 DNA sequence: TGTGCCAGTAGCCGGACAGGGGGTAATGAAAAACTGTTTTTT. Translated, it gives CASSRTGGNEKLFF.

The CDR3 DNA sequence: TGTGCCTGGAGTGGCGGGGGCCCCAGAGGCAATCAGCCCCAGCATTTT. Translated: CAWSGGGPRGNQPQHF. The rearrangement links TRBV30 to TRBJ1-5, with a possible D match to TRBD1 (6 bases). Germline CDR1 and CDR2: GTSNPN and SVGIG (reference sequence). The CDR3 sequence is 16 residues long. Deletions cut 1 base from V and 2 bases from J, with 15 bases between.

The chain's CDR3 is CASSVRAVAEAFF. In DNA, the CDR3 is TGTGCCAGCAGTGTGAGGGCGGTCGCTGAAGCTTTCTTT. The genes are TRBV2 and TRBJ1-1; D not certain. Trimming removed 4 bases from V and 6 bases from J, with 12 bases in between. From germline, CDR1 is SNHLY and CDR2 FYNNEI. The CDR3 loop spans 13 amino acids.